Included here is one T cell receptor (beta chain) sequence, with context. This specimen belongs to a study of blood T cell repertoires in COVID-19. Study details: Researchers got acute and convalescent COVID-19 samples from the United States, Italy and Spain. T cells, B-cell-depleted T cells, or PBMCs provided the cDNA or gDNA that served as material.

Original processing notes: Reference gene primer amplification in the assay estimated nucleated cell counts. Clones were sequenced by immunoSEQ multiplex PCR, and TCRdb holds only the in-frame ones, with some missing. That table is the source of V, J and clone size, and D and trimming were worked out from the DNA. The top ten clones hold under 35% of a sample with 20,000 to 30,000 clones, 82% of them seen once. Germline V gives CDR1 MNHEY, CDR2 SVGAGI. This CDR3 has 14 amino acids. V lost 2 bases to trimming and J lost 7 bases, with 12 bases between them. Sequencing was performed on peripheral blood. J is TRBJ2-1 and V is TRBV6-5; TRBD2 is a possible D gene (6 bases). This TCR came from a human donor in a cohort sampled during active COVID-19. CDR3 DNA: TGTGCCAGCAGTTACCTGGGACTCCCAAATGAGCAGTTCTTC. Translating gives CASSYLGLPNEQFF.